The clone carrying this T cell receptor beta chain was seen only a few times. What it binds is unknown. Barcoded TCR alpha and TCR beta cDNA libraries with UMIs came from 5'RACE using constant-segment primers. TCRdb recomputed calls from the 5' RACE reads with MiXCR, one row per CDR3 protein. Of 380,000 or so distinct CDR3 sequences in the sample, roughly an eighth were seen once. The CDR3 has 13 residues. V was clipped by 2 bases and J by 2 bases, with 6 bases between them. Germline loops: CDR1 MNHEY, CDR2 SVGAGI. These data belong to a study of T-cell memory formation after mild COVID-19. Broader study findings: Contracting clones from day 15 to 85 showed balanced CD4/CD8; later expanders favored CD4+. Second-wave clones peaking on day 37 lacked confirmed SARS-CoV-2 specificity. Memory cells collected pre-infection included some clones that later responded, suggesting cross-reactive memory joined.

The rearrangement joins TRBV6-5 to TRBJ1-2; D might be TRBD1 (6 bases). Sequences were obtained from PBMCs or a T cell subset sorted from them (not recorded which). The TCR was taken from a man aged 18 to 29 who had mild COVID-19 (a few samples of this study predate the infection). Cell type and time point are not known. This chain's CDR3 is CASSYGQNYGYTF. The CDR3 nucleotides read TGTGCCAGCAGTTACGGACAGAACTATGGCTACACCTTC.